There are a few counts of the clone carrying this TCR beta chain. Relapses following autologous stem cell transplantation were seen in all patients, with brentuximab vedotin exposure varying. From thawed PBMCs, CD8+ T cells were isolated by magnetic negative selection. The data were obtained in a study of PD-1 blockade in classical Hodgkin lymphoma. The V gene lost 2 bases and the J gene lost 4 bases, with 5 bases spanning the gap. CDR1 is MNHNY, CDR2 SVGAGI, per germline (reference sequence). The CDR3 consists of 12 residues. Sequenced by immunoSEQ multiplex PCR; TCRdb stores in-frame clones only, minus some. The sample lists 10,000 to 15,000 clones; roughly three quarters were seen once.

The material sequenced was CD8+ T cells from blood, taken at baseline. This sequence was found in a human donor with classical Hodgkin lymphoma. J is TRBJ1-1 and V is TRBV6-6; no firm D call. CDR3 sequence: CASSYGPTEAFF. As DNA, the CDR3 is TGTGCCAGCAGTTACGGCCCCACTGAAGCTTTCTTT.